The 30 T cell receptor beta chains below come from one sample, sequenced in a study of shared clonotypes between healthy human individuals (dated by TCRdb to the early 2020s). Library prep was done by the immunoSEQ multiplex PCR assay. The clones in this table, taken by TCRdb from immuneACCESS, are in-frame only. Not every clone is retained; where verified, under half of the shortfall comes from an unresolved V gene, and the cause of the rest is unknown. The table for this sample lists about 490,000 clones; 79% of them were counted only once. 10% to 15% of the sample comes from the top ten. Sample: PBMCs. The receptor source for this set is a woman aged 40 to 50 in good health. Some clones in this sample may be carry-over from other donors' samples.

The chain recombines TRBV5-1 with TRBJ2-2, with no clear D. The CDR3 loop spans 15 amino acids. Trimming shortened V by 0 bases and J by 3 bases, and 9 bases separated the two germline ends. Germline V gene sequence: CDR1 SGHRS, CDR2 YFSETQ. The CDR3 region has the DNA TGCGCCAGCAGCTTGGACAACAGAGACACCGGGGAGCTGTTTTTT. Translation gives CASSLDNRDTGELFF.

The chain links TRBV11-2 to TRBJ2-7, with 11 bases lining up with TRBD1. This CDR3 comprises 15 residues. V trimming: 3 bases; J trimming: 7 bases; junction bases outside the gene matches: 8. Germline lookup yields CDR1 SGHAT and CDR2 FQNNGV. As DNA, the CDR3 is TGTGCCAGCAGCTTTTTCCGGGACAGGGGGGGAGAGCAGTACTTC. This gives the protein CASSFFRDRGGEQYF.

The chain couples TRBV30 to TRBJ2-1; perhaps D is TRBD1 or TRBD2 (7 bases each). The CDR3 covers 13 residues. V lost 3 bases and J lost 8, with 14 bases in between. Germline V lookup: CDR1 GTSNPN, CDR2 SVGIG (reference sequence). The CDR3 DNA is TGTGCCTGGAGCCGGCGGGGGACAGATGAGCAGTTCTTC. Encoded protein: CAWSRRGTDEQFF.

The chain combines TRBV12-5 with TRBJ2-1; 7 nucleotides line up with TRBD2. The germline gives CDR1 LGHNT, CDR2 FRNRAP. The CDR3 spans 17 residues. V was clipped by 2 bases and J by 9 bases; unmatched bases: 16. The chain's CDR3 is CASGLMLGASGEVEQFF. The CDR3 nucleotides read TGTGCTAGTGGTTTGATGCTAGGGGCTAGCGGTGAGGTTGAGCAGTTCTTC.

The chain links TRBV7-2 to TRBJ2-5, with D unresolved. Trimming took 5 bases from V and 2 from J, leaving 12 bases between them. The germline gives CDR1 SGHTA, CDR2 FQGNSA. CDR3 length: 14 residues. The chain's CDR3 is CASSPTYGQETQYF. The CDR3 bases are TGTGCCAGCAGCCCAACGTACGGGCAAGAGACCCAGTACTTC.

The CDR3, as DNA: TGTGCCAGCAGTCTTAACACAGATACGCAGTATTTT. Amino acids: CASSLNTDTQYF. V and J are TRBV5-4 and TRBJ2-3; D is ambiguous. CDR3 size: 12 residues. Germline CDR1 is SGHNT and CDR2 is YYREEE (reference sequence). Trimming removed 5 bases at V and 2 bases at J, with 6 bases between.

In its sample, this clone was seen once. The chain recombines TRBV9 with TRBJ2-2; TRBD2 agrees at 11 bases. The CDR3 spans 16 residues. Germline loops: CDR1 SGDLS, CDR2 YYNGEE. J was trimmed by 4 bases and V by 3 bases; bases with no gene match: 5. CDR3 in DNA: TGTGCCAGCAGCGCAACCGGGACTAGCGGCACCGGGGAGCTGTTTTTT. Translated: CASSATGTSGTGELFF.

This chain joins TRBV28 and TRBJ1-1; D ambiguous. V lost 4 bases and J 3 bases, leaving 15 bases between the germline ends. The germline V gene encodes CDR1 MDHEN and CDR2 SYDVKM. CDR3 length: 15 amino acids. CDR3 loop: CASSSSWVSDTEAFF. CDR3 in DNA: TGTGCCAGCAGTTCATCATGGGTATCGGACACTGAAGCTTTCTTT.

This chain uses TRBV28 with TRBJ1-2; 9 nucleotides line up with TRBD1. This CDR3 spans 14 amino acids. With V trimmed by 2 bases and J by 7 bases, 5 bases remained unmatched. Per the germline V gene, CDR1 is MDHEN and CDR2 is SYDVKM. CDR3 nucleotide sequence: TGTGCCAGCAGTTTAGTGGGACAGGGAACTGGCTACACCTTC. It encodes CASSLVGQGTGYTF.

The chain links TRBV28 to TRBJ2-4, with D hard to call. With 4 bases removed from V and 12 bases from J, the gap between germline ends came to 10 bases. Per the germline V gene, CDR1 is MDHEN and CDR2 is SYDVKM. This CDR3 has 11 residues. The CDR3 nucleotides are TGTGCCAGCAGTTCAACAGCTAATCAGTACTTC. As protein: CASSSTANQYF.

This clone was counted a few times. The CDR3 coding sequence is TGCGCCAGCAGCCAACTCGGACTAGCGGGAGGGCCCCAGTACTTC. As protein: CASSQLGLAGGPQYF. J is TRBJ2-5 and V is TRBV4-1; 15 bases match TRBD2. The V gene's germline CDR1 is MGHRA and CDR2 YSYEKL. The CDR3 loop spans 15 amino acids. V shed 2 bases, J shed 9 bases, and the junction held 4 bases outside the gene matches.

The chain combines TRBV7-7 with TRBJ2-2; possibly TRBD1 for D (6 bases). CDR1 is SSHAT, CDR2 FNYEAQ, per germline (reference sequence). Trimming pared 5 bases from V and 2 bases from J, leaving 18 bases between. The CDR3 covers 17 residues. Written as DNA, the CDR3 is TGTGCCAGCAGCCTGCAACCGGGACACAAAAACACCGGGGAGCTGTTTTTT. This translates into CASSLQPGHKNTGELFF.

The chain uses TRBV29-1 and TRBJ2-2; 7 nucleotides line up with TRBD1. The V gene's germline CDR1 is SQVTM and CDR2 ANQGSEA. Losses at the gene ends were 4 bases for V and 4 bases for J; bases not matched to a gene: 3. The CDR3 runs 13 residues. DNA of the CDR3: TGCAGCGTTGTGGGACAGATCACCGGGGAGCTGTTTTTT. This sequence encodes CSVVGQITGELFF.

The chain links TRBV28 to TRBJ2-1; D remains unclear. This CDR3 contains 14 residues. V lost 3 bases to trimming and J lost 4 bases, with 10 bases between them. CDR1 and CDR2 from the germline V gene are MDHEN and SYDVKM. The CDR3 nucleotides are TGTGCCAGCAGTTTGATTCCCGGGTACAATGAGCAGTTCTTC. It is translated as CASSLIPGYNEQFF.

In this sample, this clone turned up once. V and J are TRBV6-6 and TRBJ2-1; 8 bases fit TRBD2. CDR1 and CDR2 from the germline V gene are MNHNY and SVGAGI (reference sequence). CDR3 length equals 16 residues. J lost 5 bases, V lost 0 bases, and 6 bases had no gene match. CDR3 DNA: TGTGCCAGCAGTTACTCGACCAGCGGGGGTCACAATGAGCAGTTCTTC. It encodes CASSYSTSGGHNEQFF.

The chain is built from TRBV7-9 and TRBJ2-3, with a tentative D call TRBD2 (5 bases). Germline loops: CDR1 SEHNR, CDR2 FQNEAQ (reference sequence). V gave up 4 bases and J gave up 2 bases, with 16 bases separating them. CDR3 length equals 16 residues. The CDR3 spells CASSSGSPSPTDTQYF. For the CDR3, the DNA is TGTGCCAGCAGCTCGGGGTCCCCGAGCCCCACAGATACGCAGTATTTT.

This rearrangement joins TRBV5-4 to TRBJ2-7; possible D gene TRBD1, 5 bases. This CDR3 spans 14 amino acids. CDR1 is SGHNT and CDR2 is YYREEE in the germline V gene (reference sequence). Trimming shortened V by 0 bases and J by 3 bases, and 10 bases separated the two germline ends. The DNA for the CDR3 is TGTGCCAGCAGCTTGGGGGGCGGAGACTACGAGCAGTACTTC. This codes for CASSLGGGDYEQYF.

The V gene is TRBV18, the J gene TRBJ1-5; possible D gene TRBD1, 5 bases. The V end lost 4 bases, the J end lost 0 bases, and 10 bases lay between the germline ends. This CDR3 has 15 residues. CDR1 and CDR2 from the germline V gene are KGHSH and LQKENI. The CDR3: CASSQTAYSNQPQHF. The CDR3, as DNA: TGTGCCAGCTCACAGACAGCTTATAGCAATCAGCCCCAGCATTTT. The variable domain in full, with the rest retrieved from reference TRBV18 and TRBJ1-5, is NAGVMQNPRHLVRRRGQEARLRCSPMKGHSHVYWYRQLPEEGLKFMVYLQKENIIDESGMPKERFSAEFPKEGPSILRIQQVVRGDSAAYFCASSQTAYSNQPQHFGDGTRLSIL.

Concerning this clone: A single base separates this from a much larger clone, so it may be a read error. The same CDR3 can be traced to other DNA sequences in this sample. The rearrangement joins TRBV7-2 to TRBJ2-7; D tentatively reads TRBD1 or TRBD2 (5 bases each). The germline CDR1 and CDR2 sequences are SGHTA and FQGNSA. The ends were cut back, 5 bases at V and 3 bases at J, with 8 bases in the middle. The CDR3 loop spans 12 amino acids. Here the CDR3 DNA reads TGTGCCAGCAGCAGGGACGGCTACGAGCAGTACTTC. It is translated as CASSRDGYEQYF.

The chain employs TRBV7-8 and TRBJ1-3; D might be TRBD1 (6 bases). The germline CDR1 and CDR2 sequences are SGHVS and FQNEAQ. V was trimmed by 3 bases and J by 0 bases, leaving 18 bases between them. This CDR3 contains 18 residues. The CDR3 loop is CASSFADSQRYSGNTIYF. CDR3 bases: TGTGCCAGCAGCTTTGCGGACAGCCAACGATACTCTGGAAACACCATATATTTT.

The V and J genes are TRBV18 and TRBJ2-1; TRBD2 agrees at 9 bases. The CDR3 spans 14 residues. CDR1 and CDR2 (germline): KGHSH, LQKENI. The junction had 6 bases not matched to a gene; V was cut back by 3 bases and J by 9 bases. CDR3 sequence: CASSPAGGPAEQFF. CDR3 coding DNA: TGTGCCAGCTCACCGGCGGGAGGGCCTGCTGAGCAGTTCTTC.

The genes are TRBV28 and TRBJ1-4; 7 positions match TRBD1. The ends lost 6 bases at V and 2 bases at J; junction bases unmatched: 6. The CDR3 sequence is 15 residues long. Germline-derived CDR1 and CDR2 are MDHEN and SYDVKM. CDR3 residues: CASRQTGQTNEKLFF. The CDR3 region has the DNA TGTGCCAGCAGACAGACGGGACAGACTAATGAAAAACTGTTTTTT.

As for this clone: The sample contains more than one DNA sequence encoding this CDR3. The chain couples TRBV5-4 to TRBJ1-1; D unclear. The CDR3 consists of 12 residues. V shed 0 bases and J shed 3 bases, with 3 bases lying between them. CDR1 and CDR2 from the germline V gene are SGHNT and YYREEE (reference sequence). The CDR3 spells CASSLADTEAFF. The CDR3 bases are TGTGCCAGCAGCTTGGCAGACACTGAAGCTTTCTTT.

The V and J genes are TRBV19 and TRBJ1-1; 7 nucleotides line up with TRBD1. The CDR3 has 18 amino acids. Germline V gene sequence: CDR1 LNHDA, CDR2 SQIVND (reference sequence). After removal of 2 bases from V and 3 bases from J, the junction contained 15 bases not matched to a gene. The CDR3 here is CASSIMGIKGARYTEAFF. The CDR3 coding sequence is TGTGCCAGTAGTATAATGGGAATCAAGGGGGCAAGGTACACTGAAGCTTTCTTT.

The V gene is TRBV10-3, the J gene TRBJ2-2; a weak D match, TRBD2 (6 bases). The ends were cut back, 8 bases at V and 0 bases at J, with 10 bases in the middle. CDR1 and CDR2 from the germline V gene are ENHRY and SYGVKD. This CDR3 region has 14 residues. The CDR3 sequence is CAIGRLTNTGELFF. In nucleotides, the CDR3 is TGTGCCATCGGGAGGTTGACGAACACCGGGGAGCTGTTTTTT.

This clone was seen a few times. The V and J genes are TRBV30 and TRBJ1-3; TRBD1 matches at 8 bases. V lost 2 bases and J lost 4; bases outside the gene matches: 4. In germline, CDR1 is GTSNPN, CDR2 SVGIG (reference sequence). This CDR3 is 14 amino acids long. Here the CDR3 reads CAWSMGTGGNTIYF. In DNA form, the CDR3 reads TGTGCCTGGAGTATGGGGACAGGAGGAAACACCATATATTTT.

The chain uses TRBV11-1 and TRBJ2-3, with 7 positions matching TRBD2. This CDR3 comprises 16 residues. The V gene's germline CDR1 is SGHAT and CDR2 FQDESV (reference sequence). V was clipped by 5 bases and J by 0 bases; unmatched bases: 8. The CDR3 sequence is CASSVGLAASTDTQYF. Written as DNA, the CDR3 is TGTGCCAGCAGCGTAGGGCTAGCGGCTAGCACAGATACGCAGTATTTT.

V usage is TRBV29-1 and J usage is TRBJ2-3; 7 positions match TRBD2. The CDR3 loop spans 17 amino acids. The ends lost 6 bases at V and 0 bases at J; junction bases unmatched: 15. Germline assignment: CDR1 SQVTM and CDR2 ANQGSEA. The CDR3 loop is CSVSGIILASSTDTQYF. The CDR3 DNA follows: TGCAGCGTCTCCGGGATAATACTAGCGAGTAGCACAGATACGCAGTATTTT.

The J gene is TRBJ2-5, the V gene TRBV7-3; 11 bases align to TRBD2. Germline assignment: CDR1 SGHTA and CDR2 FQGTGA. V lost 1 base to trimming and J lost 5 bases; unmatched junction nucleotides: 6. CDR3 size: 16 residues. CDR3: CASSLSSGRAGETQYF. CDR3 nucleotides: TGTGCCAGCAGCTTAAGTAGCGGGAGGGCCGGGGAGACCCAGTACTTC. The full variable domain, with the rest looked up from reference TRBV7-3 and TRBJ2-5, is GAGVSQTPSNKVTEKGKYVELRCDPISGHTALYWYRQSLGQGPEFLIYFQGTGAADDSGLPNDRFFAVRPEGSVSTLKIQRTERGDSAVYLCASSLSSGRAGETQYFGPGTRLLVL.

This clone was counted once. This sequence joins TRBV19 and TRBJ2-3; 10 bases line up with TRBD2. The CDR3 extends over 16 amino acids. CDR1 is LNHDA, CDR2 SQIVND, per germline (reference sequence). V lost 3 bases and J lost 6; bases outside the gene matches: 9. CDR3 in amino acids: CASSIDTRGLADTQYF. In nucleotides, the CDR3 is TGTGCCAGTAGTATCGACACCCGGGGACTAGCGGATACGCAGTATTTT.